The T cell receptor (beta chain) under discussion was sequenced for a study of T-cell reconstitution after alpha-beta-depleted transplantation in children. The sample holds a few counts of this clonotype. Germline-derived CDR1 and CDR2 are SGDLS and YYNGEE. There are 15 residues in the CDR3. Trimming took 3 bases from V and 5 from J, leaving 14 bases between them. Using unique molecular identifiers, the investigators prepared the TCRbeta library. MiXCR, applied by TCRdb to the PCR reads, yields one record per CDR3 protein. The sample yields about 610,000 distinct CDR3 sequences, 10% to 13% seen once. The sample here was PBMCs from the stem cell graft donor, taken from the stem cell graft. This rearrangement joins TRBV9 to TRBJ2-2; no reliable D call. The source of this sequence is a human donor who donated a stem cell graft to a child with acute myeloid leukemia. The CDR3 DNA reads as TGTGCCAGCAGCGACCTCCCCCCTGGGACCGGGGAGCTGTTTTTT. It translates to CASSDLPPGTGELFF.